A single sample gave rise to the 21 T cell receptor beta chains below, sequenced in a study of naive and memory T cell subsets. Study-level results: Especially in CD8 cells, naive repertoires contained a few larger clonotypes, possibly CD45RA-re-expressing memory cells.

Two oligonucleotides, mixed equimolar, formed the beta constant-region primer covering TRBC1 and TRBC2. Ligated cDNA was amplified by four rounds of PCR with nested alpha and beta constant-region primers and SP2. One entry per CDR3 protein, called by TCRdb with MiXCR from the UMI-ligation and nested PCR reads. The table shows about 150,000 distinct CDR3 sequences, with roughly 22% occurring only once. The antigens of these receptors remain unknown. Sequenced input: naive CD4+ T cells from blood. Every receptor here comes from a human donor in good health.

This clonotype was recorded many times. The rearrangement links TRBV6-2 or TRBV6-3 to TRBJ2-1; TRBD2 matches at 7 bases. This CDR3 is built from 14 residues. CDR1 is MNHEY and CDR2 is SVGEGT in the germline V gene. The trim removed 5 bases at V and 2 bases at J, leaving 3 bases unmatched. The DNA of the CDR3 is TGTGCCAGCAGTGGAGCGGGGCCCTACAATGAGCAGTTCTTC. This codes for CASSGAGPYNEQFF.

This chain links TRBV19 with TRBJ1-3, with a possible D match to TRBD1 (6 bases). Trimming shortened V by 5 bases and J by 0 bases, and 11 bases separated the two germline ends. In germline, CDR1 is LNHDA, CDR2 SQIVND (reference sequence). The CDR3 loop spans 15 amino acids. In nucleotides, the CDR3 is TGTGCCAGTAGTCCCAGGGGACTCTCTGGAAACACCATATATTTT. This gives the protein CASSPRGLSGNTIYF.

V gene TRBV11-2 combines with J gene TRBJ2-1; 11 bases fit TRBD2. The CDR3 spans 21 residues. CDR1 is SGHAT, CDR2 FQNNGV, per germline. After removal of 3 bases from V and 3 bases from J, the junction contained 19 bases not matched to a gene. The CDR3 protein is CASSFHLLAGGRQQSYNEQFF. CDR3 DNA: TGTGCCAGCAGCTTCCACCTCTTAGCGGGAGGGCGCCAACAAAGCTACAATGAGCAGTTCTTC.

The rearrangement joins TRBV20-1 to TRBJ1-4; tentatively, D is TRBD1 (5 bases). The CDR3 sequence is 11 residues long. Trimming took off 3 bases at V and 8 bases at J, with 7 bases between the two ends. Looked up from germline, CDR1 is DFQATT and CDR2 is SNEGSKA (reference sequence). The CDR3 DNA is TGCAGTGCTAGTAAGGGGGAAAAACTGTTTTTT. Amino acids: CSASKGEKLFF.

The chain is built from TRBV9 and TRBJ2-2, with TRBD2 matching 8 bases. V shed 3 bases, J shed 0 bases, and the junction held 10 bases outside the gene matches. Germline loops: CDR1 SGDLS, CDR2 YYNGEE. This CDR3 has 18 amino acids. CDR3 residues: CASSEPPRAGANTGELFF. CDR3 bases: TGTGCCAGCAGCGAGCCCCCCAGAGCGGGAGCGAACACCGGGGAGCTGTTTTTT.

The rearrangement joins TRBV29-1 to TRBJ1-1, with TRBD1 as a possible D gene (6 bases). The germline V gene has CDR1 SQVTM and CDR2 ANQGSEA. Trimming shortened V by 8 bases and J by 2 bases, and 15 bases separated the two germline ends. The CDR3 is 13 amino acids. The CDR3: CSPWGQENTEAFF. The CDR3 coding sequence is TGCAGCCCCTGGGGGCAGGAAAACACTGAAGCTTTCTTT.

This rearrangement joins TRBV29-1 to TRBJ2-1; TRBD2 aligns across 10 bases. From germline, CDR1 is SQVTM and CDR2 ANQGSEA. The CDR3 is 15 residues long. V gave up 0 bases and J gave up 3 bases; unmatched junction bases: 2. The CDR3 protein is CSVEDEREGYNEQFF. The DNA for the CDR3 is TGCAGCGTTGAAGACGAGCGGGAGGGCTACAATGAGCAGTTCTTC.

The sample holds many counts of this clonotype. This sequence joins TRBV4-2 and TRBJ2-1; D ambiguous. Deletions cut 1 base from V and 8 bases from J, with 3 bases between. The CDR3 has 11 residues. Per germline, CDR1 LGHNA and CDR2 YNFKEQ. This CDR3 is CASSQVDEQFF. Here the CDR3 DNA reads TGTGCCAGCAGCCAAGTCGATGAGCAGTTCTTC.

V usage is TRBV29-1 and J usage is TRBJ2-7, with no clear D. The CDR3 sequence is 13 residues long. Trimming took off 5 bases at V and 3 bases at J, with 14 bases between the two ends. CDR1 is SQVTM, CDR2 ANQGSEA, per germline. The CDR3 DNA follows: TGCAGCGTTCGCGGACGGCTGCACTACGAGCAGTACTTC. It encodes CSVRGRLHYEQYF.

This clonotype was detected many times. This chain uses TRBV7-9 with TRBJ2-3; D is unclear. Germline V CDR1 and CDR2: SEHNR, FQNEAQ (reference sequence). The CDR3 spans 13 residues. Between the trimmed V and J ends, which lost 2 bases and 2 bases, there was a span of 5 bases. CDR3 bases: TGTGCCAGCAGCTTAAGTCTCACAGATACGCAGTATTTT. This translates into CASSLSLTDTQYF. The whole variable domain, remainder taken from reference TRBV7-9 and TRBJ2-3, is DTGVSQNPRHKITKRGQNVTFRCDPISEHNRLYWYRQTLGQGPEFLTYFQNEAQLEKSRLLSDRFSAERPKGSFSTLEIQRTEQGDSAMYLCASSLSLTDTQYFGPGTRLTVL.

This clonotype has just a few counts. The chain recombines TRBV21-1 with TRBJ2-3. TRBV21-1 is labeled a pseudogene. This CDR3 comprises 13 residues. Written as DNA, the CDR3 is TGTGCCAGCAGCGGGCAGGGCGCAGATACGCAGTATTTT. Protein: CASSGQGADTQYF.

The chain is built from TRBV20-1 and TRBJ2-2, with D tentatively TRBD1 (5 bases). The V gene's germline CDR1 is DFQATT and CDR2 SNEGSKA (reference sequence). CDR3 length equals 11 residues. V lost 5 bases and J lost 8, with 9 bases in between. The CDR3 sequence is CSAQGPGELFF. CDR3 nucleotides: TGCAGTGCTCAGGGCCCGGGGGAGCTGTTTTTT.

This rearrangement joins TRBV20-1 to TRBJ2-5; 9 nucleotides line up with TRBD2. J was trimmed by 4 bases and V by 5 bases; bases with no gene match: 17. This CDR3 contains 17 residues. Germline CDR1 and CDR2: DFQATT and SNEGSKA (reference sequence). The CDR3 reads CSAGGGGRARDPETQYF. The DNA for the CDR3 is TGCAGTGCTGGGGGCGGCGGGAGGGCCCGGGATCCAGAGACCCAGTACTTC.

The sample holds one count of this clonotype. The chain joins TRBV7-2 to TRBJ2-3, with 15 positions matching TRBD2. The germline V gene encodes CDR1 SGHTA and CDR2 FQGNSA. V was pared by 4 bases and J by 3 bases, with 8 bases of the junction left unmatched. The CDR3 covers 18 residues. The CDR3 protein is CASSSGLAGGLGTDTQYF. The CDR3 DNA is TGTGCCAGCAGCTCGGGACTAGCGGGAGGTCTTGGTACAGATACGCAGTATTTT.

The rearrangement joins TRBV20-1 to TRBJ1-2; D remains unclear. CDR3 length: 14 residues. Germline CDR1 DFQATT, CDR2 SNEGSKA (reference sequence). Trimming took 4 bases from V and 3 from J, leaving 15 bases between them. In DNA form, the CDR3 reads TGCAGTGCTACTGGACTCATCCCGGACTATGGCTACACCTTC. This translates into CSATGLIPDYGYTF.

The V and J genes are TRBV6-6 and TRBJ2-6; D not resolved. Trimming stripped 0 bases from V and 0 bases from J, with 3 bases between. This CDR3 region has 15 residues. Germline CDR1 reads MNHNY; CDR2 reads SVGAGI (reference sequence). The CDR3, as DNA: TGTGCCAGCAGTTACTCGGACTCTGGGGCCAACGTCCTGACTTTC. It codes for CASSYSDSGANVLTF.

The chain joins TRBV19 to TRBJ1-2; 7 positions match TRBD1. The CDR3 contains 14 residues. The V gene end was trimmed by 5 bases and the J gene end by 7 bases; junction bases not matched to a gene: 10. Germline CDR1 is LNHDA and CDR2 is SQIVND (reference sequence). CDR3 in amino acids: CASSEDRRTLGYTF. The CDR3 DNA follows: TGTGCCAGTAGTGAGGACAGGAGAACCCTTGGCTACACCTTC. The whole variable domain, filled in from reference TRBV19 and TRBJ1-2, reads DGGITQSPKYLFRKEGQNVTLSCEQNLNHDAMYWYRQDPGQGLRLIYYSQIVNDFQKGDIAEGYSVSREKKESFPLTVTSAQKNPTAFYLCASSEDRRTLGYTFGSGTRLTVV.

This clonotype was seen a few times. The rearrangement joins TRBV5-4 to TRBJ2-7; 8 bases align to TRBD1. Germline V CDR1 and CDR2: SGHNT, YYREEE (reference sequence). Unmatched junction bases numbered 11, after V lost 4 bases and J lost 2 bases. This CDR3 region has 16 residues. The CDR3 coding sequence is TGTGCCAGCAGCCTTGGGACAGGTCGAGGGGCCTACGAGCAGTACTTC. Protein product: CASSLGTGRGAYEQYF. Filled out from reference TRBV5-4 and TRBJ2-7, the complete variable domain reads ETGVTQSPTHLIKTRGQQVTLRCSSQSGHNTVSWYQQALGQGPQFIFQYYREEENGRGNFPPRFSGLQFPNYSSELNVNALELDDSALYLCASSLGTGRGAYEQYFGPGTRLTVT.

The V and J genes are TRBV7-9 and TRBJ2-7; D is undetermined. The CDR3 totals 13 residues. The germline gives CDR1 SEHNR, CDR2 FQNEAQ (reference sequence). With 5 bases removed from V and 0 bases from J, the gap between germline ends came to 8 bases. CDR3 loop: CASSDLHSYEQYF. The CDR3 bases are TGTGCCAGCAGCGATCTCCACTCCTACGAGCAGTACTTC.

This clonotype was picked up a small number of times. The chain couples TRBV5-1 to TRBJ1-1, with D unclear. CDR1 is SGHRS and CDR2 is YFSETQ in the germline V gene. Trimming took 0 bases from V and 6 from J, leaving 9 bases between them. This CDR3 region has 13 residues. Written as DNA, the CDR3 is TGCGCCAGCAGCTTGGCCATGGGCGCTGAAGCTTTCTTT. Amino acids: CASSLAMGAEAFF.

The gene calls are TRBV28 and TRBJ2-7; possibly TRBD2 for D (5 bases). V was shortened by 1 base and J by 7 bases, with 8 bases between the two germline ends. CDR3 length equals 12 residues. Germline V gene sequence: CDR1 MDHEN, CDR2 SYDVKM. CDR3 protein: CASSLFRGEQYF. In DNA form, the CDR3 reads TGTGCCAGCAGTTTATTTCGGGGAGAGCAGTACTTC.